These 15 T cell receptor beta chains were all obtained from the same sample, sequenced in a study of shared clonotypes between healthy human individuals. Generated by immunoSEQ multiplex PCR, the TCRdb table keeps only in-frame clones and is missing some. The sample contains approximately 1,000,000 clones, around 78% of which appear only once. Material: memory CD4+ T cells from PBMCs. The sample's subset: CD45RA-negative fraction. Every receptor here comes from a man between 18 and 29 years old in good health. Some clones in this sample may be carry-over from other donors' samples.

The chain combines TRBV5-1 with TRBJ2-1; TRBD2 might be the D (5 bases). V lost 1 base and J 8 bases, leaving 16 bases between the germline ends. The length of the CDR3 is 15 residues. In germline, CDR1 is SGHRS, CDR2 YFSETQ. In DNA, the CDR3 is TGCGCCAGCAGCTTGCGGGGAGTGGGTGGCGATGAGCAGTTCTTC. Its translation: CASSLRGVGGDEQFF.

A few counts support this clone. J is TRBJ1-2 and V is TRBV9, with D maybe TRBD1 (6 bases). The CDR3 is 14 residues long. V was cut by 7 bases and J by 0 bases, with 13 bases left in between. The germline gives CDR1 SGDLS, CDR2 YYNGEE. The CDR3 nucleotides read TGTGCCAGCTCAAGGGGGGCCACTAACTATGGCTACACCTTC. Translated, it gives CASSRGATNYGYTF.

This sequence joins TRBV7-3 and TRBJ2-7; D not certain. The CDR3 totals 14 residues. Germline CDR1 is SGHTA and CDR2 is FQGTGA. Trimming pared 1 base from V and 9 bases from J, leaving 16 bases between. CDR3 region: CASSLISSADGQYF. CDR3 in DNA: TGTGCCAGCAGCTTAATCAGTTCAGCAGACGGGCAGTACTTC.

Points on this clone: Other nucleotide sequences from this sample produce the same CDR3. This chain uses TRBV28 with TRBJ2-1; D is ambiguous. The CDR3 extends over 10 amino acids. V shed 4 bases and J shed 6 bases, with 1 base lying between them. The germline CDR1 and CDR2 sequences are MDHEN and SYDVKM. CDR3 in DNA: TGTGCCAGCAGTTCCAATGAGCAGTTCTTC. As protein: CASSSNEQFF.

The chain uses TRBV2 and TRBJ2-3; 7 bases align to TRBD2. The length of the CDR3 is 19 residues. The V gene's germline CDR1 is SNHLY and CDR2 FYNNEI. V dropped 3 bases and J dropped 2; count of bases not matched to a gene: 17. CDR3 coding DNA: TGTGCCAGCAGTGATCTAGGACGTAGGGCTAGCGGATTCACAGATACGCAGTATTTT. Translating it yields CASSDLGRRASGFTDTQYF.

This clone was picked up one time. A read error may be the cause here, since a much bigger clone is one base away. The chain combines TRBV6-4 with TRBJ2-2; TRBD2 agrees at 11 bases. The junction had 2 bases not matched to a gene; V was cut back by 4 bases and J by 4 bases. CDR1 is MRHNA and CDR2 is SNTAGT in the germline V gene. The CDR3 is 15 residues long. CDR3 residues: CASSVGLAGTGELFF. Here the CDR3 DNA reads TGTGCCAGCAGTGTCGGACTAGCGGGCACCGGGGAGCTGTTTTTT.

The V and J genes are TRBV7-3 and TRBJ2-1; D could derive from TRBD1 or TRBD2 (5 bases each). The CDR3 sequence is 18 residues long. Trimming left V 3 bases short and J 0 bases short, with 18 bases between. Looked up from germline, CDR1 is SGHTA and CDR2 is FQGTGA. In DNA, the CDR3 is TGTGCCAGCAGCTTGAGGGGCATTGGGACCGTCTCCTACAATGAGCAGTTCTTC. Residues: CASSLRGIGTVSYNEQFF.

The chain uses TRBV28 and TRBJ2-1; no clear D. The CDR3 loop spans 14 amino acids. V gave up 2 bases and J gave up 12 bases, with 17 bases separating them. The V gene's germline CDR1 is MDHEN and CDR2 SYDVKM. This chain's CDR3 is CASSLVGPHRWQFF. The DNA of the CDR3 is TGTGCCAGCAGTTTAGTAGGACCGCACCGTTGGCAGTTCTTC.

This clone was seen a handful of times. The V call is TRBV7-2, the J call TRBJ1-5; D not resolved. Germline CDR1 SGHTA, CDR2 FQGNSA. V was shortened by 3 bases and J by 7 bases, with 13 bases between the two germline ends. This CDR3 is 14 amino acids long. Here the CDR3 reads CASSFGSPGQPQHF. In DNA, the CDR3 is TGTGCCAGCAGCTTCGGCTCCCCGGGCCAGCCCCAGCATTTT.

This chain joins TRBV5-1 and TRBJ1-5; D perhaps matches TRBD1 (5 bases). Trimming stripped 0 bases from V and 3 bases from J, with 19 bases between. Germline V gene sequence: CDR1 SGHRS, CDR2 YFSETQ. This CDR3 region has 18 residues. The CDR3 region has the DNA TGCGCCAGCAGCTTGGGACCAGGCCCCCAGGGAATCAATCAGCCCCAGCATTTT. It specifies CASSLGPGPQGINQPQHF.

This sequence joins TRBV21-1 and TRBJ2-3; the DNA was not compared with TRBD2, the D call given in the table. TRBV21-1 is shown as a pseudogene. This CDR3 has 16 residues. DNA of the CDR3: TGTGCCAGCACCCCCCCGCGGGAGGGCCGCGATGATACGCAGTATTTT. It translates to CASTPPREGRDDTQYF.

The chain employs TRBV29-1 and TRBJ2-7; D is unresolved. Germline V gives CDR1 SQVTM, CDR2 ANQGSEA. This CDR3 has 12 amino acids. V was shortened by 6 bases and J by 1 base, with 10 bases between the two germline ends. The CDR3 is CSVEQASYEQYF. In DNA form, the CDR3 reads TGCAGCGTGGAGCAGGCGTCCTACGAGCAGTACTTC.

V and J are TRBV28 and TRBJ2-1; TRBD2 aligns across 12 bases. Trimming removed 10 bases from V and 7 bases from J; junction bases left unmatched: 8. This CDR3 contains 14 residues. Germline values: CDR1 MDHEN, CDR2 SYDVKM. The CDR3 sequence is CAIQGLAGRNEQFF. In nucleotides, the CDR3 is TGTGCCATCCAGGGACTAGCGGGCCGAAATGAGCAGTTCTTC.

The chain uses TRBV2 and TRBJ2-3; D may be TRBD1 or TRBD2 (5 bases each). CDR1 and CDR2 from the germline V gene are SNHLY and FYNNEI. This CDR3 region has 15 residues. The germline V and J ends were trimmed by 6 bases and 5 bases, with 18 bases remaining between them. As DNA, the CDR3 is TGTGCCAGCAGCGAACTAGACCCGCAGGGAGATACGCAGTATTTT. Translating gives CASSELDPQGDTQYF.

The chain employs TRBV7-2 and TRBJ1-2; 7 bases are a match to TRBD1. CDR1 SGHTA and CDR2 FQGNSA come from the germline V gene. The CDR3 contains 14 residues. The V gene end was trimmed by 4 bases and the J gene end by 8 bases; junction bases not matched to a gene: 10. The CDR3 DNA reads as TGTGCCAGCAGCTCCAGGGACAGAGCTCGGGGCTACACCTTC. Protein sequence: CASSSRDRARGYTF.